The entry below describes one T cell receptor (beta chain). The table lists this clone with a few counts. No cognate antigen has been identified for it. Base qualities are not provided; no much larger clone lies one nucleotide away. This sample stems from a study of cytomegalovirus exposure and HLA in healthy donors listed by TCRdb under 2017. About the investigation overall: An earlier analysis of 587 of the donors reported 276 Gb of sequence data and some 100 million unique TCR beta sequences from about 179 million T cells. Class I and class II HLA loci were covered by the typing at four-digit resolution. The aim of the study was to test whether cataloging public T cell receptors could identify signatures of past pathogen exposure. Along with the roughly 670-subject first cohort, a separate validation cohort of over a hundred different subjects was used. In a later genetic analysis, genome-wide SNP genotypes for 398 of the 666 donors were used, and that subset was treated as a discovery cohort. The T cell repertoires of 666 subjects were profiled by immunosequencing and related to cytomegalovirus serostatus. Four or five DR-DQ haplotypes were treated as single units for association and clustering because of strong linkage in the cohort. Of the roughly 420 genotyped donors, 65% to 90% were placed in the genetic ancestry cluster associated with self-reported Caucasian donors. Typing coverage differed by locus: A, B, C, DRB1 and DQB1 were typed in roughly 620-630 donors, DQA1 in about 560, DPA1 in 600 to 610, and DPB1 in approximately 450. In a later analysis, previously published TCR beta repertoires from several hundred donors were re-analyzed and high-resolution HLA genotyping was added so that TCR occurrence patterns could be studied. The later analysis used no new phenotypic data to find candidate immune exposures, relying instead on TCR beta sequences and their occurrence across donors. In an earlier analysis of 587 of the donors, high-throughput TCR beta sequencing was used to judge whether each TCR beta V gene segment behaved as functional or pseudogenic. All discovery cohort repertoires had been generated using a single sequencing platform. Approximately 300 gigabases of sequencing data and 91 million or so unique TCR sequences made up an early release that covered approximately 620 HLA-typed donors. Donor age, sex, ethnicity and CMV serostatus were compiled alongside the repertoire data. Among 300 to 500 genotyped donors of the cohort, an average of around 250,000 unique TCR beta nucleotide sequences was sequenced per donor, of which 15% to 20% were non-productive. To predict cytomegalovirus infection status, the study combined high-throughput TCR immunosequencing, statistical association of individual TCRs with disease status, and machine learning. The paper as a whole reports these results and caveats: An association between a missense DCLRE1C variant and V-gene and J-gene trimming of TCR beta chains was found in a later genetic analysis and replicated in an independent cohort. A further reported finding was that TCR beta sequences accurately predicted the HLA-A and HLA-B alleles for most subjects in the first cohort. A few of the identified cytomegalovirus-associated TCR beta chains were confirmed in vitro to be specific for cytomegalovirus antigens. According to a later analysis, parvovirus B19, influenza, CMV and Epstein-Barr virus appeared linked to several top co-occurrence clusters. A later analysis found that most CMV-associated TCR beta chains appeared HLA-restricted, with HLA associations seemingly driven largely by CMV exposure. In this cohort, only TCR beta chains were sequenced, and detectable features were limited by the absence of alpha or paired-chain data. CMV serostatus was the only immune exposure information available for the cohort. In an earlier analysis of some 640 of the donors, most TCR beta V segments were observed in productive rearrangements about 90% or about 30% of the time, broadly matching IMGT annotations. In both the original and validation cohorts, the classifier was reported to diagnose cytomegalovirus status with high specificity and sensitivity. Roughly uniform sequencing depth across donors was assumed in presence/absence analyses, although this assumption may not hold. A later analysis associated about 17,000 TCR beta sequences with specific HLA alleles at a false discovery rate of 0.05. According to a later analysis, TCR association rates differed among HLA loci, with DRB1 alleles showing the most associated TCRs and HLA-C alleles showing the fewest. Over 15 rarely observed V segments, including chromosome 9 orphons, were excluded from the earlier analysis of several hundred of the donors because counts were too low. Assigning TCR associations to individual alleles was difficult when HLA alleles, especially DR and DQ, strongly co-occurred. While some public TCRs were present in many individuals, most TCR sequences turned up only very rarely across donors. A cluster of highly shared sequence variants was judged likely to represent a technical artifact of the sequencing pipeline. Correlated functional status among segregating V segments might reflect linkage disequilibrium, but an unknown experimental factor could not be ruled out. Because the 87-base-pair reads could not distinguish some IMGT-functional V segments, including TRBV6-2 and TRBV6-3, those segments were excluded. Because some donors lacked HLA typing at each locus, the association tests relied only on the typed subset. In a later analysis, HLA-associated TCR beta chains showed more clonal expansion and lower generation probabilities than non-associated chains that were equally common. The study gave a list of more than 150 TCR beta chains associated with cytomegalovirus. Compared with the 666-donor mean, donors in an Asian-associated ancestry cluster had fewer N-insertions in productive TCRs, according to a later genetic analysis. It was suggested by the authors that the approach could potentially be generalized to other disease states and immunological phenotypes.

The library was made by the immunoSEQ multiplex PCR assay. For the multiplex PCR, a mixture combining 60 forward primers for TCR Vbeta segments and 13 reverse primers for TCR Jbeta segments was used. The CDR3 region of rearranged TCR beta genes was amplified from genomic DNA by a multiplex PCR assay. The amplified TCR beta libraries were sequenced on the Illumina HiSeq System as 87-base-pair reads. As for the authors' bioinformatics: A later analysis counted about 82 million unique TCR beta chains across the roughly 700 repertoires, and roughly 9.9 million of these chains were shared by at least two donors. A nearest-neighbor algorithm error-corrected the raw reads and collapsed the reads into unique sequences, merging closely related sequences to remove PCR and sequencing errors. CDR3 sequences were aligned to IMGT reference sequences to assign V, D and J gene segments. Each retained sequence needed at least a six-nucleotide match to both a V gene segment and a J gene segment. Rearrangements were called productive when the CDR3 lacked stop codons and stayed in frame with V and J; all others were non-productive. CDR3 was defined according to IMGT convention as the region running from the second conserved V-encoded cysteine to the conserved J-encoded phenylalanine. The earlier analysis of some 550 of the donors excluded any sequence lacking an unambiguous match to a single V gene segment. In an earlier analysis of more than 500 of the donors, a V segment was called functional when productive rearrangements were above 56.7%, and segregating when the standard deviation between donors exceeded 5%. A statistical classification framework was developed to diagnose cytomegalovirus status using the catalog of TCR beta chain sequences. In a later analysis, V and J genes were assigned by comparing TCR nucleotide sequences against IMGT/GENE-DB human TR gene sequences. In a later analysis, CDR3 sequences and most-parsimonious VDJ recombination scenarios were assigned using the TCRdist pipeline. In a later analysis, every TCR beta chain was defined by the combination of its CDR3 amino acid sequence and its V-gene family, and reads without a unique V-gene family were dropped. In a later analysis, 450 to 600 highly shared, low-generation-probability nucleotide sequences were removed to address suspected cross-contamination and a sequencing artifact. In a later analysis, a clonal expansion index for each public chain was calculated from normalized within-repertoire ranks of inferred template counts. Generation probabilities in a later analysis came from a VDJ recombination model fitted to out-of-frame rearrangements, and those results were checked against IGoR. A later analysis scored TCR-TCR, TCR-HLA and TCR-CMV co-occurrence with hypergeometric tests, applying a repertoire-size bias correction to TCR pairs. A later analysis estimated false discovery rates by permuting HLA or CMV assignments 20 times. In a later analysis, co-occurring TCRs were grouped with DBSCAN, and TCRdist sequence similarity was added when clustering was performed within HLA-allele-positive subsets. Co-occurrence clustering excluded repertoires with fewer than 30,000 or more than 120,000 public chains, plus five with anomalous nucleotide sharing. The table comes from immuneACCESS by way of TCRdb, which keeps in-frame sequences with V and J called. Part of the clones is missing from these tables; in studies checked, under half for an unresolved V gene and the rest for unknown reasons. V and J calls and clone size are as listed in that table; D and trimming were resolved from the DNA. This sample holds under 200,000 clones; approximately 85% were observed only once. The ten largest clones add up to approximately 2.1% of the sample.

Including cysteine and phenylalanine, the CDR3 has 14 amino acids. The CDR3 DNA has 42 bases and is translated from base 1. For CDR1 and CDR2, the germline V gene lists SQVTM and ANQGSEA. The cohort was made up of 650 to 700 healthy bone marrow donors. At the time of sampling, every cohort member was nominally healthy, though immune exposures that went unrecorded were likely present. The donor tested CMV seronegative, placing the donor among the 350 to 400 seronegative members of the cohort. A peripheral blood sample was collected from each donor, and TCR beta sequencing was performed on peripheral blood mononuclear cells. Genomic DNA was extracted from the blood cell samples with the Qiagen DNeasy Blood Extraction Kit.

The chain employs TRBV29-1 and TRBJ2-5, with TRBD1 identical over 7 junction bases. Gene TRBJ2-7 matches the end of the DNA better, so the J call may be wrong. Sequenced: PBMCs. The clonotype comes from a woman aged 45-65 years in good health and CMV-seronegative. The CDR3 sequence is CSVDLQGTGNEQYF. The bases are TGCAGCGTTGATTTACAGGGGACGGGGAACGAGCAGTACTTC.